Below, 10 T cell receptor beta chains from the same sample are listed, as sequenced in a study of blood T cell repertoires in COVID-19. Using immunoSEQ multiplex PCR, the repertoire was profiled, and TCRdb retains in-frame clones only, with some absent. The sample contains about 44,000 clones, about nine tenths of which appear only once. The sample taken for sequencing was peripheral blood. These receptors came from a woman of 80 years or more in a cohort sampled during active or convalescent COVID-19.

V and J are TRBV13 and TRBJ1-6, with 8 bases that match TRBD1. This CDR3 contains 16 residues. V dropped 5 bases and J dropped 7; count of bases not matched to a gene: 10. CDR1 is PRHDT, CDR2 FYEKMQ, per germline (reference sequence). DNA for the CDR3: TGTGCCAGCAGCGCCCGGACAGGGTTGGAGAATTCACCCCTCCACTTT. As protein: CASSARTGLENSPLHF.

This chain uses TRBV5-1 with TRBJ2-1, with D unclear. This CDR3 is 14 amino acids long. V was cut by 6 bases and J by 0 bases, with 10 bases left in between. CDR1 is SGHRS, CDR2 YFSETQ, per germline. The CDR3 DNA is TGCGCCAGCAACCTACTTAGCTCCTACAATGAGCAGTTCTTC. Protein: CASNLLSSYNEQFF.

The rearrangement uses TRBV9 and TRBJ2-3; D not resolved. This CDR3 is built from 13 residues. Trimming took off 4 bases at V and 2 bases at J, with 8 bases between the two ends. CDR1 is SGDLS, CDR2 YYNGEE, per germline. The CDR3 coding sequence is TGTGCCAGCAGCATCGACAACACAGATACGCAGTATTTT. This sequence encodes CASSIDNTDTQYF.

The genes are TRBV6-4 and TRBJ1-2; TRBD1 aligns across 7 bases. Germline trimming cut 4 bases from V and 4 bases from J; bases unmatched to any gene: 3. Germline lookup yields CDR1 MRHNA and CDR2 SNTAGT. The CDR3 is made up of 13 amino acids. CDR3 region: CASSVAGGYGYTF. In DNA, the CDR3 is TGTGCCAGCAGTGTGGCAGGGGGCTATGGCTACACCTTC.

The V call is TRBV7-9, the J call TRBJ2-7; possible D gene TRBD2, 5 bases. The CDR3 loop spans 19 amino acids. Trimming cost V 5 bases and J 3 bases, with 29 bases left between them. Germline lookup yields CDR1 SEHNR and CDR2 FQNEAQ (reference sequence). CDR3 sequence (DNA): TGTGCCAGCAGCGGGTCTCCTAGCCCTACGTTGCGGAGGAACTACGAGCAGTACTTC. Residues: CASSGSPSPTLRRNYEQYF.

The chain is built from TRBV9 and TRBJ2-2, with TRBD1 matching over 7 bases. V shed 5 bases and J 3 bases; nucleotides not matched to a gene: 4. Germline assignment: CDR1 SGDLS and CDR2 YYNGEE. The CDR3 consists of 14 residues. The CDR3 DNA follows: TGTGCCAGCAGGGGGCAGGGGGACACCGGGGAGCTGTTTTTT. It translates to CASRGQGDTGELFF.

In this sample, this clone turned up a few times. This rearrangement joins TRBV11-3 to TRBJ2-1; 9 bases line up with TRBD2. Germline V lookup: CDR1 SGHNT, CDR2 YENEEA. V dropped 4 bases and J dropped 5; count of bases not matched to a gene: 9. CDR3 length: 16 residues. CDR3 in amino acids: CASSSPWAGGDNEQFF. The CDR3 DNA sequence: TGTGCCAGCAGCTCCCCCTGGGCGGGGGGGGACAATGAGCAGTTCTTC.

V is TRBV12-3 or TRBV12-4 and J is TRBJ2-7, with 9 bases identical to TRBD1. There are 13 residues in the CDR3. V shed 6 bases and J 6 bases; nucleotides not matched to a gene: 6. CDR3 coding DNA: TGTGCCAGCAGACACCGGGACAGGGTCGAGCAGTACTTC. It specifies CASRHRDRVEQYF.

This chain connects TRBV30 to TRBJ1-1; 8 bases map to TRBD1. This CDR3 spans 16 amino acids. V was pared by 2 bases and J by 4 bases, with 12 bases of the junction left unmatched. The germline V gene encodes CDR1 GTSNPN and CDR2 SVGIG (reference sequence). The CDR3 sequence: CAWSRTGGTRSTEAFF. The DNA for the CDR3 is TGTGCCTGGAGTCGTACAGGGGGTACCCGGAGCACTGAAGCTTTCTTT.

The chain carries TRBV7-2 and TRBJ1-3; 9 bases agree with TRBD1. Germline lookup yields CDR1 SGHTA and CDR2 FQGNSA. The CDR3 extends over 15 amino acids. V trimming: 2 bases; J trimming: 3 bases; junction bases outside the gene matches: 2. This CDR3 is CASSLTTGGGNTIYF. Here the CDR3 DNA reads TGTGCCAGCAGCTTAACGACAGGGGGTGGAAACACCATATATTTT.